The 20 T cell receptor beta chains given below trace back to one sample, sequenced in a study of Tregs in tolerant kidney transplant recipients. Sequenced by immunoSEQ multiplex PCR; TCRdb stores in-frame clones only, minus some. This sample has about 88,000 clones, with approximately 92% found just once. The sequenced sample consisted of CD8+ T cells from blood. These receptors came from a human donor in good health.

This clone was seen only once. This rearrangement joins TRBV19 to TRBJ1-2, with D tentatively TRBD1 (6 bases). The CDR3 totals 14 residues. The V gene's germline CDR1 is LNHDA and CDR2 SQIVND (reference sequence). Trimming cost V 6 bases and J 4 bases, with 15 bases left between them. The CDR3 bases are TGTGCCAGTAGAAACCCCGGGGGCAGCTATGGCTACACCTTC. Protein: CASRNPGGSYGYTF.

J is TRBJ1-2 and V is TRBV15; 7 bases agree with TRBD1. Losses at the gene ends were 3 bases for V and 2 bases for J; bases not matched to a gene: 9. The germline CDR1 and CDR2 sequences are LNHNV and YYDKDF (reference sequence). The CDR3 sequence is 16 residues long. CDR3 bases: TGTGCCACCAGCAGCCGGGACAGATACCTAAACTATGGCTACACCTTC. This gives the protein CATSSRDRYLNYGYTF.

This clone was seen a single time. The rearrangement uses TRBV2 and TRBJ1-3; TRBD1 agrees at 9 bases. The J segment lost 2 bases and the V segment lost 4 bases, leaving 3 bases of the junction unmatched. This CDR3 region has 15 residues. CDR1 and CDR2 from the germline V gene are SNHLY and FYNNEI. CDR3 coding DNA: TGTGCCAGCAGTGGGACAGGGGTTCCTGGAAACACCATATATTTT. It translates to CASSGTGVPGNTIYF.

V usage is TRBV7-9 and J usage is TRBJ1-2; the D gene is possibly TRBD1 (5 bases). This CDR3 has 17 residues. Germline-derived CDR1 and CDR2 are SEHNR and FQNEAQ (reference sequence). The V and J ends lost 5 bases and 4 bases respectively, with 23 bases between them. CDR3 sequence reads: CASSRRTGAIHAYGYTF. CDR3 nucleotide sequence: TGTGCCAGCAGCCGCCGAACCGGGGCAATACACGCCTATGGCTACACCTTC.

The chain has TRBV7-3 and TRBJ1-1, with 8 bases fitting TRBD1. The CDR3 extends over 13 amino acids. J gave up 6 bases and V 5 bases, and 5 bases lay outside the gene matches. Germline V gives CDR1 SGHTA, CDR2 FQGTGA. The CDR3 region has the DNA TGTGCCAGCAGCCTACAGGGGGAGGCTGAAGCTTTCTTT. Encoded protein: CASSLQGEAEAFF. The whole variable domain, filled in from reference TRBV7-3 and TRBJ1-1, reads GAGVSQTPSNKVTEKGKYVELRCDPISGHTALYWYRQSLGQGPEFLIYFQGTGAADDSGLPNDRFFAVRPEGSVSTLKIQRTERGDSAVYLCASSLQGEAEAFFGQGTRLTVV.

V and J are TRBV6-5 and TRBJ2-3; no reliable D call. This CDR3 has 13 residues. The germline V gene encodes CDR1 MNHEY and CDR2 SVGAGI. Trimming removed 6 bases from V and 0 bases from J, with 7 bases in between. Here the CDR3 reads CASRPDSTDTQYF. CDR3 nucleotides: TGTGCCAGCAGGCCAGATAGCACAGATACGCAGTATTTT.

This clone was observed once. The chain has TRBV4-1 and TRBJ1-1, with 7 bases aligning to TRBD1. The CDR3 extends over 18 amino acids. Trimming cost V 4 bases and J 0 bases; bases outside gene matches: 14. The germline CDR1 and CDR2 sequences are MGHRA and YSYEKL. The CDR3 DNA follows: TGCGCCAGCAGCCCCTCGGGACAGCCGGACGTTATGAACACTGAAGCTTTCTTT. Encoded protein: CASSPSGQPDVMNTEAFF.

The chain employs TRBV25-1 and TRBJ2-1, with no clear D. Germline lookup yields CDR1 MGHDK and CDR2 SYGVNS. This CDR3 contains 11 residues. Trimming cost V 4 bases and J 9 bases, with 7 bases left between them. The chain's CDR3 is CASSVGAEQFF. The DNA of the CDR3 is TGTGCCAGCAGTGTTGGCGCTGAGCAGTTCTTC.

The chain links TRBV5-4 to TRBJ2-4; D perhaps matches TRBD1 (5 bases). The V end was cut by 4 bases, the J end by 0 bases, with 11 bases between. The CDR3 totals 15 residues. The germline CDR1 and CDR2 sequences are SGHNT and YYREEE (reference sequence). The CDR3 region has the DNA TGTGCCAGCAGCGGGGCGCCGGGAGCCAAAAACATTCAGTACTTC. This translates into CASSGAPGAKNIQYF.

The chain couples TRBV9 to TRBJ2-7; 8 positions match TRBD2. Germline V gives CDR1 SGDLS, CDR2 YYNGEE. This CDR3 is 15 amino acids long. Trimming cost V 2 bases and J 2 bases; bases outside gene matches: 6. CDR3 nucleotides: TGTGCCAGCAGCGTCAGTAGCGGGATTCCCTACGAGCAGTACTTC. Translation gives CASSVSSGIPYEQYF.

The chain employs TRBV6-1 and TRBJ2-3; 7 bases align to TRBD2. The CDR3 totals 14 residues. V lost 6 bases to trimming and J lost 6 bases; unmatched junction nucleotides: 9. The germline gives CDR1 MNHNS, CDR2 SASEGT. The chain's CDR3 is CASSRAGALDTQYF. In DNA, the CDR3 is TGTGCCAGCAGCCGGGCGGGAGCGCTCGATACGCAGTATTTT.

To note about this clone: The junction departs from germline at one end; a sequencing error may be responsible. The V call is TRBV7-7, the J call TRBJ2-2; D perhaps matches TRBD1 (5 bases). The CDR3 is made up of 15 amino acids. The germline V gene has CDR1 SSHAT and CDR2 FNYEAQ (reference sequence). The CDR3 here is CASSLRGQNTGELFF. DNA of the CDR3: TGTGCTAGCAGTCTAAGGGGCCAGAACACCGGGGAGCTGTTTTTT. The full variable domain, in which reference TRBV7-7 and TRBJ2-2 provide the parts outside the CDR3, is GAGVSQSPRYKVTKRGQDVTLRCDPISSHATLYWYQQALGQGPEFLTYFNYEAQPDKSGLPSDRFSAERPEGSISTLTIQRTEQRDSAMYRCASSLRGQNTGELFFGEGSRLTVL.

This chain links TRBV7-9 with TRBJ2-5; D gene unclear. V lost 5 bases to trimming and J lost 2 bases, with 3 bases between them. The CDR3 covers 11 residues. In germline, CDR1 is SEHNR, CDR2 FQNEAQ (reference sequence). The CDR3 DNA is TGTGCCAGCAGCCCTCAAGAGACCCAGTACTTC. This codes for CASSPQETQYF.

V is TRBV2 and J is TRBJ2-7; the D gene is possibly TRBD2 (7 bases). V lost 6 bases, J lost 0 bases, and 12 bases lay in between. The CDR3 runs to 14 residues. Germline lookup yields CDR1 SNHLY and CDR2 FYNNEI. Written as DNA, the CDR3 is TGTGCCAGCAGGGGGCGGGGGCCCTCCTACGAGCAGTACTTC. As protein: CASRGRGPSYEQYF. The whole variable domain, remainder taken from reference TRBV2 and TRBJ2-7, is EPEVTQTPSHQVTQMGQEVILRCVPISNHLYFYWYRQILGQKVEFLVSFYNNEISEKSEIFDDQFSVERPDGSNFTLKIRSTKLEDSAMYFCASRGRGPSYEQYFGPGTRLTVT.

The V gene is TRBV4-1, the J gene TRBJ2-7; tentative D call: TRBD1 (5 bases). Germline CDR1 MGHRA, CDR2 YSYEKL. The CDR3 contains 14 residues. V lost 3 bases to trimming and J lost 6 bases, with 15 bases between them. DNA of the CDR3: TGCGCCAGCAGCCAGCGATTCAGGGTTTCCGAGCAGTACTTC. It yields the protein CASSQRFRVSEQYF.

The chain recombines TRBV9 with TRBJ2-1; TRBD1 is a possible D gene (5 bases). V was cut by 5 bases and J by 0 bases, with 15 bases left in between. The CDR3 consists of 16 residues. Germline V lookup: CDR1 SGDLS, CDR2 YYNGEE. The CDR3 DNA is TGTGCCAGCAGTTCCAGGGTCGATAGCTCCTACAATGAGCAGTTCTTC. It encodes CASSSRVDSSYNEQFF.

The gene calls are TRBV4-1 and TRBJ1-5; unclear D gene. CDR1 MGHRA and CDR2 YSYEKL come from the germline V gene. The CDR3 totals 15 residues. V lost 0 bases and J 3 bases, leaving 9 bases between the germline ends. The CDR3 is CASSQDIQYNQPQHF. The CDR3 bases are TGCGCCAGCAGCCAAGATATACAGTACAATCAGCCCCAGCATTTT.

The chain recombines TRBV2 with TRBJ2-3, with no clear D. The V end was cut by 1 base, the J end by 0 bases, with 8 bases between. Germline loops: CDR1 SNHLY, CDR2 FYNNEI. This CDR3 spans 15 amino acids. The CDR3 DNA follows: TGTGCCAGCAGTGAAGTGGAGATTAGCACAGATACGCAGTATTTT. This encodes CASSEVEISTDTQYF.

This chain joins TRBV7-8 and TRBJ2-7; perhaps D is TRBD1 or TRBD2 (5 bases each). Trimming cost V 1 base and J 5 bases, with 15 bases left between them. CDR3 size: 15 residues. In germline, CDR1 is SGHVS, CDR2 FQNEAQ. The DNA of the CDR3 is TGTGCCAGCAGCTTAGGAGGGGCTAGCTCTGACGAGCAGTACTTC. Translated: CASSLGGASSDEQYF.

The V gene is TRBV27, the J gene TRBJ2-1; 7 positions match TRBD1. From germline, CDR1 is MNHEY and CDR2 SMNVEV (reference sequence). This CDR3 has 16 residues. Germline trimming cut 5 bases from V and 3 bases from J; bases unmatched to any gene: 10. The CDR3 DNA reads TGTGCCAGCAGTCCTGCGGTGGGGACAGTCTACAATGAGCAGTTCTTC. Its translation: CASSPAVGTVYNEQFF.